This paragraph covers one T cell receptor beta chain sequence. This clone's antigen is unknown. Base qualities are not recorded, but no much larger clone differs from it by a single base. The immunoSEQ Assay, a bias-controlled multiplex PCR, was used to amplify TCRbeta CDR3 regions from genomic DNA. On the authors' methods: The number of nucleated cells in each sample was estimated from the amplification of reference gene primers within the assay. To quantify the absolute abundance of each unique TCRbeta CDR3 rearrangement, sequence reads were collapsed and filtered. For each sample, productive Simpson clonality was calculated by taking the square root of Simpson's diversity index across productive rearrangements. Entries here come from immuneACCESS through TCRdb and include only in-frame sequences with V and J called. Some clones fail to appear in such tables; in the studies checked, an unresolved V gene covers under half of the shortfall, and the cause of the remainder is unknown. The V and J calls and clone size were taken over from that table, and D and trimming were inferred from the DNA. This sample gives 70,000 to 95,000 clones in total; roughly 85% of them show up just once. Of the sample, roughly 16% falls within the top ten clones.

V drops 4 bases and J drops 3 bases, leaving 4 bases in between. Spanning cysteine to phenylalanine, the CDR3 consists of 12 amino acids. Solely the CDR3 DNA is kept, with 36 bases framed from the first base. Taken from the germline V gene, the CDR1 and CDR2 loops are SNHLY and FYNNEI. Collaborating institutions collected whole blood in K2EDTA tubes following their own protocols. Collaborator samples were shipped for TCRbeta analysis as frozen whole blood, isolated PBMCs, or DNA extracted from either sample type. These data belong to a study of blood T cell repertoires in COVID-19 (dated by TCRdb to the early 2020s). Study-wide context: The collaborator samples originated in the United States, Italy and Spain and spanned the acute and convalescent phases of COVID-19. The prospective study material was composed of cDNA or gDNA derived from T cells, B-cell-depleted T cells, or PBMCs. Subjects who had been exposed to COVID-19, were actively infected with it, or had recovered from it provided the deeply sampled blood TCRbeta repertoires that made up the dataset. The repertoires were released in a freely available public database meant as a resource for research on the immune response to SARS-CoV-2. Samples were obtained from the ongoing ImmuneRACE study (first 160 participants) and from about 1,300 subjects provided by 6 global collaborators. Nearly every sample came with metadata listing a de-identified subject ID, COVID-19 status, age in years and sex. Where available, HLA class I and class II types were obtained from metadata supplied by the sample provider rather than from assay-based typing. What the study reported, not specific to this receptor: The quantity of clinical and demographic metadata differed by source and by participant and was supplied without curation.

The rearrangement joined TRBV2 to TRBJ1-5; the D gene assignment is ambiguous. The TCR sequence derives from a human donor in a cohort sampled during active COVID-19. The sample taken for sequencing was peripheral blood. CDR3 reads: CASSGHNQPQHF. The nucleotides read TGTGCCAGCAGTGGGCACAATCAGCCCCAGCATTTT.